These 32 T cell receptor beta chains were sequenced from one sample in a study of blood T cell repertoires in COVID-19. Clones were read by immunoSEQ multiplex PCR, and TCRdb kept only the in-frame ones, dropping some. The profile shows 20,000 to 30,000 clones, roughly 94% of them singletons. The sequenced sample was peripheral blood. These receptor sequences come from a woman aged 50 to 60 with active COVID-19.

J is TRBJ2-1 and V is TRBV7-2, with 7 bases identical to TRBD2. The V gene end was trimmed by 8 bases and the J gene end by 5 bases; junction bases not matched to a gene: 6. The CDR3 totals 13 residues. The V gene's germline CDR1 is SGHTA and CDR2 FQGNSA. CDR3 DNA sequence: TGTGCCAGCGGTCTAGCGGTACACAATGAGCAGTTCTTC. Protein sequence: CASGLAVHNEQFF.

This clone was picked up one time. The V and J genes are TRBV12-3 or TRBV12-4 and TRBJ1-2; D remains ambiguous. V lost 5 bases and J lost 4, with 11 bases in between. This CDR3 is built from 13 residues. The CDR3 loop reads CASSQILSYGYTF. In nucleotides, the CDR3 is TGTGCCAGCAGTCAGATATTAAGCTATGGCTACACCTTC.

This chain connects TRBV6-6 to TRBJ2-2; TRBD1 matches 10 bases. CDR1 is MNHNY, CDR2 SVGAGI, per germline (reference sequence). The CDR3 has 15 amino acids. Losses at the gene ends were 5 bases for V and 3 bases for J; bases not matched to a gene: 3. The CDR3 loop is CASSPGQGHTGELFF. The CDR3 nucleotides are TGTGCCAGCAGTCCGGGACAGGGGCACACCGGGGAGCTGTTTTTT.

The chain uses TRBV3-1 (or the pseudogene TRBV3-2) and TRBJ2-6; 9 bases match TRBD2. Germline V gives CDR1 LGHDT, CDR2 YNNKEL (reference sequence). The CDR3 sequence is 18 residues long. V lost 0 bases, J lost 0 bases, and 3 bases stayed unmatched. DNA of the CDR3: TGTGCCAGCAGCCAAGAGATAGCGGGAGTCTCTGGGGCCAACGTCCTGACTTTC. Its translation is CASSQEIAGVSGANVLTF.

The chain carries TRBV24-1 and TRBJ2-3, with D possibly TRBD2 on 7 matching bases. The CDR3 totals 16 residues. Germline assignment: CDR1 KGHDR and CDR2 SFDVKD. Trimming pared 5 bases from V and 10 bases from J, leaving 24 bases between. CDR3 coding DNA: TGTGCCACCAGTGTAACGGGGGGCTCCCTACCGAGCGCGCAGTATTTT. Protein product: CATSVTGGSLPSAQYF.

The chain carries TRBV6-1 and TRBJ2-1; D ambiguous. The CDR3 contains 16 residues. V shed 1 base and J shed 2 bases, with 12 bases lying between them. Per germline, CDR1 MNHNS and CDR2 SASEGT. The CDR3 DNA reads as TGTGCCAGCAGTGAAGAAACAGACCCACCCTACAATGAGCAGTTCTTC. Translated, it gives CASSEETDPPYNEQFF.

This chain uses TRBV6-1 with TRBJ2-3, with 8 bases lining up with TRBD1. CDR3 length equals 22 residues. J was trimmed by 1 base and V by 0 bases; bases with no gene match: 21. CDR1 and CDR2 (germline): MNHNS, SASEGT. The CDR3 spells CASSEAWSWLGGTGERTDTQYF. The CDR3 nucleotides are TGTGCCAGCAGTGAAGCCTGGTCATGGTTAGGCGGGACAGGAGAACGCACAGATACGCAGTATTTT.

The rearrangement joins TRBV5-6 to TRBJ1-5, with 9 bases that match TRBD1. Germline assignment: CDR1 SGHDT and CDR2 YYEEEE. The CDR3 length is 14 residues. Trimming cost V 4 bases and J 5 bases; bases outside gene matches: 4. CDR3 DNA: TGTGCCAGCAGCGGGGGACAGGGCGATCAGCCCCAGCATTTT. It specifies CASSGGQGDQPQHF.

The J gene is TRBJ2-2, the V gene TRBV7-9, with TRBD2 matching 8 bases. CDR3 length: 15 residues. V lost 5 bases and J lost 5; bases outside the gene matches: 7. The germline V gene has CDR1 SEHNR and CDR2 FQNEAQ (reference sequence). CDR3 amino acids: CASSPGGGRTGELFF. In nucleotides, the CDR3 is TGTGCCAGCAGCCCGGGCGGGGGGCGGACCGGGGAGCTGTTTTTT.

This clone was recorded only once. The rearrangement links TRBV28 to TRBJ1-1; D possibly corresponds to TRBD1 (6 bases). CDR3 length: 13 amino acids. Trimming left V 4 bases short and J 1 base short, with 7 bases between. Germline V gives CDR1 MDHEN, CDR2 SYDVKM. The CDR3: CASSSGQNTEAFF. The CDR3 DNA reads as TGTGCCAGCAGTTCGGGACAGAACACTGAAGCTTTCTTT.

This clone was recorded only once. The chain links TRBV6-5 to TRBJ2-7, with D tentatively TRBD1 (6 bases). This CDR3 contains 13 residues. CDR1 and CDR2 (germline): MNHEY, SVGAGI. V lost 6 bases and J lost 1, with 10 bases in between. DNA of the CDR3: TGTGCCAGCAGCGGACAGTCATCCTACGAGCAGTACGTC. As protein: CASSGQSSYEQYV.

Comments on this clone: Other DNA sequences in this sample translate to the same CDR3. CDR3 residues: CASSYSRTGGGYGYTF. The CDR3 DNA follows: TGTGCCAGCAGTTACTCCAGGACAGGGGGAGGCTATGGCTACACCTTC. The chain uses TRBV6-5 and TRBJ1-2, with 10 bases fitting TRBD1. The V gene's germline CDR1 is MNHEY and CDR2 SVGAGI. With 0 bases clipped from V and 4 bases from J, the junction kept 5 bases outside the gene matches. This CDR3 has 16 amino acids.

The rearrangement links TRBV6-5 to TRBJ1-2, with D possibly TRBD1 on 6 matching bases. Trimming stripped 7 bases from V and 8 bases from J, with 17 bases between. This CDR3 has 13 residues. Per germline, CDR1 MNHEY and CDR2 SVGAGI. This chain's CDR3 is CASTPGGALGYTF. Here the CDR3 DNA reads TGTGCCAGCACCCCTGGGGGGGCTTTGGGCTACACCTTC.

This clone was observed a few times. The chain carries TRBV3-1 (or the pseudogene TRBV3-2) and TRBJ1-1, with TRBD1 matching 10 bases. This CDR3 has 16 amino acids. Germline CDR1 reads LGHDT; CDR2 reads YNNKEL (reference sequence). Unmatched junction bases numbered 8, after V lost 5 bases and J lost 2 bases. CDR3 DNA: TGTGCCAGCAGCTATCGACAGGGGGCCTTTAACACTGAAGCTTTCTTT. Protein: CASSYRQGAFNTEAFF.

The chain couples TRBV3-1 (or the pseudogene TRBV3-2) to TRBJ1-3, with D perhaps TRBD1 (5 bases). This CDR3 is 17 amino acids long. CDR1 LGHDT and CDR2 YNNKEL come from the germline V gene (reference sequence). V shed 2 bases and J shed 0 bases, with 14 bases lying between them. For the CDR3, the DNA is TGTGCCAGCAGCCAATGGAGGGGCCCTACCTCTGGAAACACCATATATTTT. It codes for CASSQWRGPTSGNTIYF.

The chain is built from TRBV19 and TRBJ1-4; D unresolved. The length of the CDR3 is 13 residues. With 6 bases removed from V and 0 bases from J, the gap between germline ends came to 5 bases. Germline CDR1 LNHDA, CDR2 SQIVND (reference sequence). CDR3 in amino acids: CASRTATNEKLFF. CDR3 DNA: TGTGCCAGTAGGACTGCAACTAATGAAAAACTGTTTTTT.

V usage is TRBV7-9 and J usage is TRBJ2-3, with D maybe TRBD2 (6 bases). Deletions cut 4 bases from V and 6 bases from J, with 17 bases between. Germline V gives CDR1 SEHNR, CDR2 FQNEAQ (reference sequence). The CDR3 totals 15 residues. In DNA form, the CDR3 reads TGTGCCAGCAGCTCGGGGGTTAGCGGACGGGATACGCAGTATTTT. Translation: CASSSGVSGRDTQYF.

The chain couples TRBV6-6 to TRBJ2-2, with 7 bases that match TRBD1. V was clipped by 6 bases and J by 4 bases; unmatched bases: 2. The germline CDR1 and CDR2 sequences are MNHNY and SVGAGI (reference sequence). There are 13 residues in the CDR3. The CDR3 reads CASSDRVTGELFF. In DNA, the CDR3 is TGTGCCAGCAGCGACAGGGTCACCGGGGAGCTGTTTTTT.

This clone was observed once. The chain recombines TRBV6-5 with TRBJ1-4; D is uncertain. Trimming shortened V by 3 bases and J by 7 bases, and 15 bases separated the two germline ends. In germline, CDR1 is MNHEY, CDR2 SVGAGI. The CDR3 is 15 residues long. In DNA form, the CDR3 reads TGTGCCAGCAGTTATGAAGGAGGGTCGCGTGAAAAACTGTTTTTT. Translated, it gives CASSYEGGSREKLFF.

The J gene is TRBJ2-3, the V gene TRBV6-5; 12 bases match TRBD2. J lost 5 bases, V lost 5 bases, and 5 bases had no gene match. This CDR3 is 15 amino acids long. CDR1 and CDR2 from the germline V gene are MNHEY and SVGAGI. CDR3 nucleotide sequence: TGTGCCAGCAGTCCACTAGCGGGGGGACTAGATACGCAGTATTTT. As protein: CASSPLAGGLDTQYF.

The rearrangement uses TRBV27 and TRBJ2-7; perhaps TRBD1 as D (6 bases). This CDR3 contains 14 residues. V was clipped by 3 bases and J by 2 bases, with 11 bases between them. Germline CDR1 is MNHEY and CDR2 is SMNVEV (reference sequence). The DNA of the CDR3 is TGTGCCAGCAGTTTCATGACAGGACCCTACGAGCAGTACTTC. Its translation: CASSFMTGPYEQYF.

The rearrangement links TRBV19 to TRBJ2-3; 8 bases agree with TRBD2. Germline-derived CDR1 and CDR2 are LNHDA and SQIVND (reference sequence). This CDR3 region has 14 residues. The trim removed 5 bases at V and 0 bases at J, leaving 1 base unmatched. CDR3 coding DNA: TGTGCCAGTAGTTCTAGCGGGAGCACAGATACGCAGTATTTT. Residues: CASSSSGSTDTQYF.

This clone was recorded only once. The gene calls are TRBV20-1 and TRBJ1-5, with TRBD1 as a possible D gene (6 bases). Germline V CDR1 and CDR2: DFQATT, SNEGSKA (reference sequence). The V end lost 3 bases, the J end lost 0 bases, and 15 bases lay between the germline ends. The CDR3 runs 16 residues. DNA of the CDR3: TGCAGTGCTAGTCTAGGGGGACTATATAGCAATCAGCCCCAGCATTTT. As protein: CSASLGGLYSNQPQHF.

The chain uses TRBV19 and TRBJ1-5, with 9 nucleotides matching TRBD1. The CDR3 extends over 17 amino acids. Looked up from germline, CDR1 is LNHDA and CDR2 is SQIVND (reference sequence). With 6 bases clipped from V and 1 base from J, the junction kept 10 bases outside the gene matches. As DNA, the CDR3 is TGTGCCAGTAGGGGACAGGGTGTGGTGGGAAGCAATCAGCCCCAGCATTTT. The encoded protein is CASRGQGVVGSNQPQHF.

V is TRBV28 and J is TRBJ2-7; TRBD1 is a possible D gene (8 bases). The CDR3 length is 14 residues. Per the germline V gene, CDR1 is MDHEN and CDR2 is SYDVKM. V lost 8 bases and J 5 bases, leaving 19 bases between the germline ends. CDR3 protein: CASRGQGGIHEQYF. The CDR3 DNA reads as TGTGCCAGCCGTGGACAGGGAGGGATCCACGAGCAGTACTTC.

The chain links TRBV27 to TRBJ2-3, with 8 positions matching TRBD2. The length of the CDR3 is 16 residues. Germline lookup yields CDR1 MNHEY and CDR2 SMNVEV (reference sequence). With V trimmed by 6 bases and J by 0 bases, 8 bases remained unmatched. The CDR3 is CASSLLAATSTDTQYF. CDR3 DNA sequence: TGTGCCAGCAGCCTACTAGCGGCCACTAGCACAGATACGCAGTATTTT.

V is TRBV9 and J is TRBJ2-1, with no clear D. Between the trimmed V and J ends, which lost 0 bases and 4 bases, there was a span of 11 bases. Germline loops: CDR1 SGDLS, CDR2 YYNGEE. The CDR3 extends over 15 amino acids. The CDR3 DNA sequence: TGTGCCAGCAGCGTAGGGATAGCCACTTACAATGAGCAGTTCTTC. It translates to CASSVGIATYNEQFF. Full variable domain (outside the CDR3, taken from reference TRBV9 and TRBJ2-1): DSGVTQTPKHLITATGQRVTLRCSPRSGDLSVYWYQQSLDQGLQFLIQYYNGEERAKGNILERFSAQQFPDLHSELNLSSLELGDSALYFCASSVGIATYNEQFFGPGTRLTVL.

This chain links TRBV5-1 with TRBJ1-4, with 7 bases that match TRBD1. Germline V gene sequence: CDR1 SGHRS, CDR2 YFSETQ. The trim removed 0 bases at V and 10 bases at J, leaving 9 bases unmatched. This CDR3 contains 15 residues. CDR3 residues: CASSLGTGTEGKLFF. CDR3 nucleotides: TGCGCCAGCAGCTTGGGGACCGGGACAGAAGGAAAACTGTTTTTT.

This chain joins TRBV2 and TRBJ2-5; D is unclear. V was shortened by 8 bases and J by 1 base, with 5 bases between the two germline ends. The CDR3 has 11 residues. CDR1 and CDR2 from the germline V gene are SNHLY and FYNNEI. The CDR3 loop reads CASEAQETQYF. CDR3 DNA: TGTGCCAGCGAGGCCCAAGAGACCCAGTACTTC.

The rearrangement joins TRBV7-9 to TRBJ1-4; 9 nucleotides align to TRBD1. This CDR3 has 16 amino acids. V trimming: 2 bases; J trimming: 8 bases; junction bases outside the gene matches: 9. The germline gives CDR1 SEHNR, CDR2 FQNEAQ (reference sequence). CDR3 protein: CASSLNTGGWEEKLFF. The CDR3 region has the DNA TGTGCCAGCAGCTTAAATACAGGGGGCTGGGAGGAAAAACTGTTTTTT.

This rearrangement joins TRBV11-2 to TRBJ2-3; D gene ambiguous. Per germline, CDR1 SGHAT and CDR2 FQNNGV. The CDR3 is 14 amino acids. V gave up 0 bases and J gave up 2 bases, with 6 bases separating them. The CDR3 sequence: CASSLDLITDTQYF. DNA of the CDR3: TGTGCCAGCAGCTTAGACTTAATCACAGATACGCAGTATTTT.

The CDR3 spells CASSIIPGIEAFF. The DNA for the CDR3 is TGTGCCAGTAGTATTATCCCCGGGATTGAAGCTTTCTTT. This chain joins TRBV19 and TRBJ1-1; D is uncertain. The V and J ends lost 3 bases and 7 bases respectively, with 12 bases between them. CDR1 is LNHDA and CDR2 is SQIVND in the germline V gene (reference sequence). The CDR3 extends over 13 amino acids.